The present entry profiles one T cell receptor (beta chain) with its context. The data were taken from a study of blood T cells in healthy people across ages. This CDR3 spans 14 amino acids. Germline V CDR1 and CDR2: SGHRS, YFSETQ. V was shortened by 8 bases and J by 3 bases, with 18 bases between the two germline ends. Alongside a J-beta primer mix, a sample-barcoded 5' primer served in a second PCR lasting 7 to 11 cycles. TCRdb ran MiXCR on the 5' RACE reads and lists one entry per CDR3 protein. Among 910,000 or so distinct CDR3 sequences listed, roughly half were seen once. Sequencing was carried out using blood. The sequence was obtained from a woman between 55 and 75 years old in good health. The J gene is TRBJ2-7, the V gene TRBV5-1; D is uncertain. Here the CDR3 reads CASRHNTRSYEQYF. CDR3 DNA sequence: TGCGCCAGTCGTCACAATACCAGGAGCTACGAGCAGTACTTC.